This TCR beta chain derives from a study of blood T cell repertoires in COVID-19. Here immunoSEQ multiplex PCR was the method, and the copy in TCRdb shows in-frame clones only, minus some. The data hold 350,000 to 400,000 clones, with roughly 87% observed a single time. This CDR3 region has 18 residues. CDR1 is KGHSY, CDR2 FQNENV, per germline. V was cut by 0 bases and J by 3 bases, with 20 bases left in between. Material for sequencing was PBMCs or T cells enriched from blood (not recorded which). The TCR originated in a woman in her twenties or thirties who had recovered from COVID-19. The J gene is TRBJ1-2, the V gene TRBV16, with a possible D match to TRBD1 (5 bases). The CDR3 DNA reads as TGTGCCAGCAGCCAATCATTGGCAGGGCCTAGCGAAGACTATGGCTACACCTTC. As protein: CASSQSLAGPSEDYGYTF.